This section outlines one T cell receptor beta chain sequence together with its context. This clonotype was seen once. The antigen it binds to is not known. No clone much larger than this one lies a single base away; base qualities are absent. On its own, one read is weak support. The sample is drawn from a study of blood T cells in healthy people across ages (dated by TCRdb to between 2014 and 2017). General notes on the study: In model experiments, roughly one uniquely barcoded TCR beta cDNA molecule per two T cells was captured by template switching. Using deep sequencing normalized with unique cDNA molecular identifiers, the study measured how TCR beta repertoire diversity changes with age. Four age groups were formed from the donors: young (average roughly 15 years), middle-aged (approximately 40), aged (62) and long-lived (82). To avoid experimental bias, donors of different ages were distributed randomly across sequencing lanes. Two additional independent replicas of 1 million unique cDNA reads from the same blood draw were analyzed for two donors (one aged 18 to 30 and one aged 80 or older). What the study reported, not specific to this receptor: Observed TCR beta diversity correlated strongly with the percentage of naive T cells measured by flow cytometry. Because the CMV infection status of the donors was unknown, age-related changes in expanded clonotypes may potentially have been confounded. Since profiling was done on bulk unsorted PBMCs, naive and antigen-experienced compartments could not be conclusively compared. Estimates of total diversity based on one million sequenced T cells were considered lower bounds and underestimates. Compared with the aged group, the long-lived group had more naive CD4+ T cells, fewer expanded clones and increased TCR diversity, a pattern suggesting age selection. As age increased, observed TCR beta diversity per million T cells dropped in a roughly linear way, and a significant reduction was already evident by age about 40.

Preparation of the library involved 5' RACE. The instrument was an Illumina HiSeq 2500. A second PCR of about 6 to 12 cycles was performed with a sample-barcoded 5' primer and a J-beta primer mix. A unique molecular identifier was introduced onto each TCR beta cDNA molecule by a template-switch 5' adaptor carrying 12 random nucleotides. Each sample yielded at least 2.5 million CDR3-containing paired-end reads. All of the RNA was converted into first-strand cDNA using the Mint cDNA synthesis kit, with a TRBC-specific oligonucleotide serving as the primer. Following uracil-DNA glycosylase treatment, a first 18-cycle PCR with universal primers M1SS and BC2_uni_R was performed on all cDNA. The published analysis was carried out like this. Each sample was normalized by randomly selecting 1 million high-quality reads, each carrying a distinct molecular identifier. Reads sharing molecular identifiers were discarded rather than binned into consensus sequences. CDR3 identification, clonotype clustering and error correction used MiTCR with a Q25 quality threshold and the strictest error-elimination algorithm. A nonparametric unseen species model with Euler transformation was used to estimate a lower bound on total TCR beta diversity. TCRdb reworked the public reads: Q25 trimming with fastp, MiXCR clone assembly, productive beta chains retained. Here each entry gathers all rows of one CDR3 protein and keeps the most common genes and DNA. What appears here as the V and J calls and clone size reflects TCRdb's work, not the paper's. A total of fewer than 1,000,000 distinct CDR3 sequences appear in this sample, about 47% of them only once. The ten top clones hold 15% to 20% of the sample.

The donors were a few dozen Caucasian individuals from Russia, aged 6 to 90 years, who were systemically healthy. Each donor gave around 9.5 milliliters of peripheral blood, collected into EDTA-treated Vacutainer tubes. Ficoll-Paque density-gradient centrifugation was used to isolate PBMCs, with at least 6.5 million obtained per sample. Total RNA, at least 6 micrograms per sample, was extracted from PBMCs with Trizol reagent. Naive CD45RAhigh/CD27high T cell percentages were measured by flow cytometry on a PBMC aliquot from every donor. The germline V gene encodes CDR1 SNHLY and CDR2 FYNNEI. V and J are trimmed by 4 bases and 11 bases, and the gene matches miss 12 bases of the junction. The CDR3, cysteine through phenylalanine, is 16 amino acids long. CDR3 DNA is the only sequence kept; it has 48 bases, read in frame from the first base.

Material: blood. The TCR was taken from a man older than 75 in good health. The sequence links TRBV2 to TRBJ2-1; TRBD2 aligns with 12 central bases. CDR3 sequence: CASSGLAGEVWNQQFF. The sequence in DNA is TGTGCCAGCAGTGGACTAGCGGGAGAAGTGTGGAATCAGCAGTTCTTC. Reference TRBV2 and TRBJ2-1 proteins supply the regions before and after the CDR3; the full variable domain is: EPEVTQTPSHQVTQMGQEVILRCVPISNHLYFYWYRQILGQKVEFLVSFYNNEISEKSEIFDDQFSVERPDGSNFTLKIRSTKLEDSAMYFCASSGLAGEVWNQQFFGPGTRLTVL.